This T cell receptor beta chain was captured in a study of response to subunit inactivated influenza vaccine. TCRdb reprocessed the RT-PCR reads via MiXCR and lists one record per CDR3 protein. The data contain under 850,000 distinct CDR3 sequences, around 20% of them singletons. The CDR3 is 11 residues long. The V gene lost 2 bases and the J gene lost 1 base, with 2 bases spanning the gap. The germline V gene encodes CDR1 GTSNPN and CDR2 SVGIG (reference sequence). Study-wide points: Authors suggested few new T cells are recruited by each seasonal influenza vaccination.

In regard to this clonotype: Its target is unknown.

The sequence was obtained from a man aged 50 to 60 who received an inactivated influenza vaccine. J is TRBJ1-1 and V is TRBV30, with D unclear. The sequencing used PBMCs from blood, collected around 5 days after vaccination. The chain's CDR3 is CAWSTNTEAFF. CDR3 sequence (DNA): TGTGCCTGGAGTACGAACACTGAAGCTTTCTTT.